The rows below give T cell receptor beta chains drawn from one sample of a study of blood T cell repertoires in COVID-19. Sequenced by immunoSEQ multiplex PCR; TCRdb stores in-frame clones only, minus some. The sample includes about 100,000 clones, about nine tenths of them seen just once. Sequencing used peripheral blood. The receptor source for this set is a human donor with active COVID-19. The donor label of this sample is uncertain. Both conserved end residues are part of each CDR3. Each record gives: D gene, clone size, V gene, J gene, CDR3 protein, CDR3 DNA. A D gene is named only where the DNA matches it firmly. Not all rows give a size; the values are once, few, many and, for expanded clones, a class.

>TRBD1|NA|TRBV5-1|TRBJ2-2
CASTIGQGLELFF
TGCGCCAGCACCATTGGACAGGGCCTGGAGCTGTTTTTT
>TRBD1|NA|TRBV25-1|TRBJ1-4
CASSAGQAGEKLFF
TGTGCCAGCAGTGCGGGACAGGCGGGTGAAAAACTGTTTTTT
>TRBD2|NA|TRBV28|TRBJ2-4
CASSWGLAGAKNIQYF
TGTGCCAGCAGTTGGGGACTAGCGGGTGCCAAAAACATTCAGTACTTC
>TRBD2|many|TRBV4-3|TRBJ2-7
CASSSLAGGPVKQYF
TGCGCCAGCAGCTCTCTAGCGGGGGGGCCAGTTAAGCAGTACTTC
>NA|NA|TRBV6-2/TRBV6-3|TRBJ2-3
CASSFIITDTQYF
TGTGCCAGCAGTTTTATAATTACAGATACGCAGTATTTT
>NA|NA|TRBV30|TRBJ1-5
CAWQTGVHQPQHF
TGTGCCTGGCAGACAGGTGTTCACCAGCCCCAGCATTTT
>NA|NA|TRBV19|TRBJ2-1
CASSQQGRNEQFF
TGTGCCAGTAGTCAGCAGGGCCGAAATGAGCAGTTCTTC
>TRBD1|NA|TRBV6-5|TRBJ2-4
CASGSGTAENIQYF
TGTGCCAGCGGATCCGGGACAGCCGAAAACATTCAGTACTTC
>TRBD1|NA|TRBV6-2/TRBV6-3|TRBJ1-5
CASSTGQVYQPQHF
TGTGCCAGCAGTACGGGACAGGTCTATCAGCCCCAGCATTTT
>TRBD1|NA|TRBV6-2/TRBV6-3|TRBJ2-7
CASSYSTGGIEQYF
TGTGCCAGCAGTTACTCGACAGGGGGCATCGAGCAGTACTTC
>TRBD2|few|TRBV4-2|TRBJ2-3
CASSQEIAGGPDTQYF
TGTGCCAGCAGCCAAGAAATAGCGGGGGGGCCAGATACGCAGTATTTT
>NA|NA|TRBV9|TRBJ1-5
CASGDSLNQPQHF
TGTGCCAGCGGAGACAGTCTTAATCAGCCCCAGCATTTT
>NA|NA|TRBV19|TRBJ1-1
CASIGSVNTEAFF
TGTGCCAGTATCGGCAGCGTCAACACTGAAGCTTTCTTT
>NA|NA|TRBV5-6|TRBJ1-2
CASSWSVKGQDGYTF
TGTGCCAGCAGCTGGTCCGTAAAGGGGCAAGATGGCTACACCTTC
>TRBD1|NA|TRBV6-6|TRBJ1-4
CASSYSRGPVEKLFF
TGTGCCAGCAGTTACTCTAGGGGGCCTGTTGAAAAACTGTTTTTT
>TRBD2|once|TRBV25-1|TRBJ2-1
CASSEWASGGNEQFF
TGTGCCAGCAGTGAATGGGCTAGCGGGGGGAATGAGCAGTTCTTC
>NA|NA|TRBV28|TRBJ1-2
CASSLGADNYGYTF
TGTGCCAGCAGTTTGGGGGCAGATAACTATGGCTACACCTTC
>NA|NA|TRBV27|TRBJ1-1
CASSLPGGGRTEAFF
TGTGCCAGCAGTTTACCGGGAGGGGGAAGGACTGAAGCTTTCTTT
>NA|NA|TRBV12-5|TRBJ1-2
CASGLEGATYGYTF
TGTGCTAGTGGTTTGGAGGGAGCGACATATGGCTACACCTTC
>NA|once|TRBV18|TRBJ2-1
CASSPLGAGAYNEQFF
TGTGCCAGCTCACCACTGGGGGCAGGGGCCTACAATGAGCAGTTCTTC
>NA|NA|TRBV9|TRBJ1-1
CASSGDGTEAFF
TGTGCCAGCAGCGGCGATGGCACTGAAGCTTTCTTT
>NA|NA|TRBV18|TRBJ2-7
CASSPELLYEQYF
TGTGCCAGCTCACCAGAGTTACTGTACGAGCAGTACTTC
>TRBD2|NA|TRBV10-1|TRBJ2-7
CASSFIQRGSLYEQYF
TGCGCCAGCAGTTTTATCCAGCGGGGTTCACTCTACGAGCAGTACTTC
>TRBD2|NA|TRBV19|TRBJ2-5
CASRELAGVSQYF
TGTGCCAGTAGGGAACTAGCGGGTGTGTCCCAGTACTTC
>NA|NA|TRBV6-2/TRBV6-3|TRBJ2-1
CASSLRQQSSYNEQFF
TGTGCCAGCAGTTTAAGACAGCAGAGCTCCTACAATGAGCAGTTCTTC